This TCR beta chain was documented in a study of T cell clonality in common variable immunodeficiency. Regarding the study as a whole: Shared TCRbeta clones were fewer between CVID subjects than controls. TCRbeta clonality was increased in CVID versus healthy controls.

Donors gave roughly 4.5 to 8.5 ml heparinized peripheral whole blood. CDR1 and CDR2 (germline): DFQATT, SNEGSKA (reference sequence). CDR3 length: 17 residues. V shed 0 bases and J shed 0 bases, with 12 bases lying between them. Assay: immunoSEQ multiplex PCR; the TCRdb copy retains only in-frame clones and omits some. The sample includes around 60,000 clones, none of them occurring once. This clone was counted many times. Its cognate antigen is unknown. The sequence runs out 3 residues before the end of the CDR3; the remainder is reconstructed from the germline J gene. Other DNA sequences from this sample encode an identical CDR3 as well.

The chain joins TRBV20-1 to TRBJ1-6; tentative D call: TRBD1 (6 bases). The source material was peripheral blood mononuclear cells. This receptor was obtained from a person aged 18-69 years in good health. The CDR3 sequence: CSARERQVPSYNSPLHF. The part of the CDR3 DNA that was read is TGCAGTGCTAGAGAGAGACAGGTCCCCTCCTATAATTCACCC.